Listed below are T cell receptor beta chains from one sample, sequenced in a study of vaccination and CD4 T cells after COVID-19. The antigens of these receptors remain unknown. One entry per CDR3 protein results from TCRdb running MiXCR on the PCR reads. The sample has 7,000 to 9,500 distinct CDR3 sequences, approximately 28% seen once. Input material: CD4+ T cells from blood, cultured in vitro. The receptors stem from a human donor in good health. CDR3s include the opening cysteine and the closing phenylalanine or tryptophan. The D gene is left open where the match is weak. Clone size is stated in some rows and not others, as once, few, many or a class when expanded.

j_gene: TRBJ2-5
d_gene: NA
v_gene: TRBV5-4
abundance: NA
CDR3aa: CASSLATQETQYF
CDR3nt: TGTGCCAGCAGCTTGGCTACGCAAGAGACCCAGTACTTC

j_gene: TRBJ2-6
d_gene: NA
v_gene: TRBV20-1
abundance: NA
CDR3aa: CSATGFAGANVLTF
CDR3nt: TGCAGTGCTACGGGATTTGCTGGGGCCAACGTCCTGACTTTC

j_gene: TRBJ2-5
d_gene: TRBD2
v_gene: TRBV5-1
abundance: NA
CDR3aa: CASSLPTSGHPYF
CDR3nt: TGCGCCAGCAGCCTGCCCACTAGCGGCCACCCGTACTTC

j_gene: TRBJ2-1
d_gene: NA
v_gene: TRBV4-3
abundance: NA
CDR3aa: CASSQGLLVANEQFF
CDR3nt: TGCGCCAGCAGCCAAGGCCTTCTAGTTGCAAATGAGCAGTTCTTC

j_gene: TRBJ2-5
d_gene: TRBD2
v_gene: TRBV7-9
abundance: NA
CDR3aa: CASSLPSAGAGETQYF
CDR3nt: TGTGCCAGCAGCTTACCGTCAGCGGGAGCTGGGGAGACCCAGTACTTC

j_gene: TRBJ1-5
d_gene: NA
v_gene: TRBV7-9
abundance: NA
CDR3aa: CASSSETRDSNQPQHF
CDR3nt: TGTGCCAGCAGCTCTGAGACAAGAGATAGCAATCAGCCCCAGCATTTT

j_gene: TRBJ2-3
d_gene: TRBD2
v_gene: TRBV24-1
abundance: medium-sized
CDR3aa: CATSDFWTSGGTDTQYF
CDR3nt: TGTGCCACCAGTGATTTCTGGACTAGCGGGGGCACAGATACGCAGTATTTT

j_gene: TRBJ1-2
d_gene: NA
v_gene: TRBV19
abundance: NA
CDR3aa: CASSVPPAVNYGYTF
CDR3nt: TGTGCCAGTAGTGTCCCCCCCGCTGTAAACTATGGCTACACCTTC

j_gene: TRBJ2-6
d_gene: NA
v_gene: TRBV11-2
abundance: NA
CDR3aa: CASSLVLSGANVLTF
CDR3nt: TGTGCCAGCAGCTTAGTCCTCTCTGGGGCCAACGTCCTGACTTTC

j_gene: TRBJ2-5
d_gene: NA
v_gene: TRBV12-3/TRBV12-4
abundance: NA
CDR3aa: CASSLRETQYF
CDR3nt: TGTGCCAGCAGTTTAAGGGAGACCCAGTACTTC

j_gene: TRBJ1-3
d_gene: NA
v_gene: TRBV4-2
abundance: NA
CDR3aa: CASSHPDRGNTIYF
CDR3nt: TGTGCCAGCAGCCATCCCGACAGGGGAAACACCATATATTTT

j_gene: TRBJ2-3
d_gene: NA
v_gene: TRBV28
abundance: large
CDR3aa: CASSPSMGRVTQYF
CDR3nt: TGTGCCAGCAGTCCCTCTATGGGTAGGGTTACGCAGTATTTT

j_gene: TRBJ1-2
d_gene: NA
v_gene: TRBV10-3
abundance: few
CDR3aa: CAISESRTANYGYTF
CDR3nt: TGTGCCATCAGTGAGTCCCGGACAGCTAACTATGGCTACACCTTC

j_gene: TRBJ2-7
d_gene: TRBD1
v_gene: TRBV7-9
abundance: few
CDR3aa: CASSQPSTGTYEQYF
CDR3nt: TGTGCCAGCAGCCAACCGTCGACAGGGACCTACGAGCAGTACTTC

j_gene: TRBJ2-3
d_gene: NA
v_gene: TRBV27
abundance: NA
CDR3aa: CASSPRGGDTQYF
CDR3nt: TGTGCCAGCAGTCCCAGGGGTGGAGATACGCAGTATTTT

j_gene: TRBJ2-2
d_gene: TRBD2
v_gene: TRBV20-1
abundance: few
CDR3aa: CSARVLAGAGELFF
CDR3nt: TGCAGTGCTAGAGTACTAGCGGGAGCCGGGGAGCTGTTTTTT

j_gene: TRBJ2-1
d_gene: TRBD1
v_gene: TRBV24-1
abundance: few
CDR3aa: CATSETDRTNEQFF
CDR3nt: TGTGCCACCAGTGAAACGGACAGGACCAATGAGCAGTTCTTC

j_gene: TRBJ1-5
d_gene: NA
v_gene: TRBV7-8
abundance: NA
CDR3aa: CASSLSGTNQPQHF
CDR3nt: TGTGCCAGCAGCTTATCGGGGACCAATCAGCCCCAGCATTTT

j_gene: TRBJ1-1
d_gene: NA
v_gene: TRBV28
abundance: NA
CDR3aa: CASSPPTGIGAEAFF
CDR3nt: TGTGCCAGCAGTCCGCCGACAGGCATTGGTGCTGAAGCTTTCTTT

j_gene: TRBJ1-5
d_gene: TRBD1
v_gene: TRBV7-8
abundance: NA
CDR3aa: CASSFKSRDSHGSNQPQHF
CDR3nt: TGTGCCAGCAGCTTTAAGTCCCGGGACAGTCACGGTAGCAATCAGCCCCAGCATTTT

j_gene: TRBJ1-2
d_gene: NA
v_gene: TRBV6-4
abundance: few
CDR3aa: CASRVSPGPGGYTF
CDR3nt: TGTGCCAGCAGAGTGAGCCCGGGCCCTGGGGGCTACACCTTC

j_gene: TRBJ2-7
d_gene: TRBD1
v_gene: TRBV19
abundance: NA
CDR3aa: CASSPRQGIRDYEQYF
CDR3nt: TGTGCCAGTAGTCCCAGACAGGGGATTAGAGACTACGAGCAGTACTTC

j_gene: TRBJ2-7
d_gene: NA
v_gene: TRBV2
abundance: few
CDR3aa: CASSEHSLSYEQYF
CDR3nt: TGTGCCAGCAGTGAGCACAGCCTCTCCTACGAGCAGTACTTC

j_gene: TRBJ2-7
d_gene: NA
v_gene: TRBV20-1
abundance: NA
CDR3aa: CSARDRLAAGDSYEQYF
CDR3nt: TGCAGTGCTAGAGACAGGTTGGCGGCAGGGGACTCCTACGAGCAGTACTTC

j_gene: TRBJ2-5
d_gene: NA
v_gene: TRBV6-1
abundance: NA
CDR3aa: CASSEGPGQETQYF
CDR3nt: TGTGCCAGCAGTGAAGGACCGGGCCAAGAGACCCAGTACTTC

j_gene: TRBJ1-2
d_gene: NA
v_gene: TRBV20-1
abundance: NA
CDR3aa: CSANGGYYYGYTF
CDR3nt: TGCAGTGCTAATGGGGGTTACTACTATGGCTACACCTTC

j_gene: TRBJ1-1
d_gene: NA
v_gene: TRBV11-2
abundance: NA
CDR3aa: CASSLAFPGQQNTEAFF
CDR3nt: TGTGCCAGCAGCTTAGCCTTTCCGGGACAACAGAACACTGAAGCTTTCTTT

j_gene: TRBJ1-2
d_gene: NA
v_gene: TRBV6-1
abundance: few
CDR3aa: CASSDSRWGTNYGYTF
CDR3nt: TGTGCCAGCAGTGATAGTCGATGGGGAACTAACTATGGCTACACCTTC

j_gene: TRBJ2-3
d_gene: NA
v_gene: TRBV21-1
abundance: few
CDR3aa: CASFVCQTSTDTQYF
CDR3nt: TGTGCCAGCTTTGTTTGTCAGACTAGCACAGATACGCAGTATTTT

j_gene: TRBJ1-2
d_gene: NA
v_gene: TRBV5-4
abundance: few
CDR3aa: CASSLVGQDYGYTF
CDR3nt: TGTGCCAGCAGCTTGGTTGGGCAGGACTATGGCTACACCTTC

j_gene: TRBJ1-2
d_gene: NA
v_gene: TRBV20-1
abundance: NA
CDR3aa: CSARDPLKNGYTF
CDR3nt: TGCAGTGCTAGAGACCCATTGAAAAATGGCTACACCTTC

j_gene: TRBJ2-3
d_gene: TRBD2
v_gene: TRBV20-1
abundance: few
CDR3aa: CSAERAGGTDTQYF
CDR3nt: TGCAGTGCCGAGCGGGCGGGAGGTACAGATACGCAGTATTTT

j_gene: TRBJ2-7
d_gene: NA
v_gene: TRBV7-8
abundance: few
CDR3aa: CASSGWQGPGSYEQYF
CDR3nt: TGTGCCAGCAGCGGATGGCAGGGGCCAGGGTCCTACGAGCAGTACTTC

j_gene: TRBJ2-3
d_gene: TRBD1
v_gene: TRBV6-1
abundance: NA
CDR3aa: CASSEGTGADTQYF
CDR3nt: TGTGCCAGCAGTGAAGGGACAGGGGCAGATACGCAGTATTTT

j_gene: TRBJ2-5
d_gene: NA
v_gene: TRBV20-1
abundance: NA
CDR3aa: CSARDLAGRVIETQYF
CDR3nt: TGCAGTGCTAGAGATCTTGCGGGGCGGGTAATAGAGACCCAGTACTTC

j_gene: TRBJ2-1
d_gene: NA
v_gene: TRBV20-1
abundance: few
CDR3aa: CSAQQGGDNEQFF
CDR3nt: TGCAGTGCTCAACAGGGAGGGGACAATGAGCAGTTCTTC

j_gene: TRBJ2-1
d_gene: NA
v_gene: TRBV7-2
abundance: NA
CDR3aa: CASSLNQDNEQFF
CDR3nt: TGTGCCAGCAGTTTAAACCAGGACAATGAGCAGTTCTTC

j_gene: TRBJ1-1
d_gene: NA
v_gene: TRBV6-1
abundance: few
CDR3aa: CASTSGKRTEAFF
CDR3nt: TGTGCCAGCACTTCAGGGAAAAGGACTGAAGCTTTCTTT

j_gene: TRBJ2-5
d_gene: NA
v_gene: TRBV11-1
abundance: NA
CDR3aa: CASSLTPETQYF
CDR3nt: TGTGCCAGCAGCTTAACTCCCGAGACCCAGTACTTC

j_gene: TRBJ2-1
d_gene: TRBD2
v_gene: TRBV28
abundance: NA
CDR3aa: CASSFPGLAGDEQFF
CDR3nt: TGTGCCAGCAGTTTCCCGGGACTAGCGGGAGATGAGCAGTTCTTC

j_gene: TRBJ2-1
d_gene: NA
v_gene: TRBV12-3/TRBV12-4
abundance: NA
CDR3aa: CASSLTGGHNYNEQFF
CDR3nt: TGTGCCAGCAGCCTGACTGGGGGTCACAACTACAATGAGCAGTTCTTC

j_gene: TRBJ2-7
d_gene: TRBD1
v_gene: TRBV7-9
abundance: few
CDR3aa: CASSPWDRRLYEQYF
CDR3nt: TGTGCCAGCAGCCCGTGGGACAGGCGATTGTACGAGCAGTACTTC

j_gene: TRBJ1-2
d_gene: NA
v_gene: TRBV3-1
abundance: NA
CDR3aa: CASRNSPQGQGNYGYTF
CDR3nt: TGTGCCAGCAGGAACTCACCTCAGGGTCAAGGAAACTATGGCTACACCTTC

j_gene: TRBJ1-2
d_gene: NA
v_gene: TRBV4-1
abundance: NA
CDR3aa: CASSQSGTLNYGYTF
CDR3nt: TGCGCCAGCAGCCAGTCCGGGACCCTAAACTATGGCTACACCTTC

j_gene: TRBJ2-6
d_gene: NA
v_gene: TRBV29-1
abundance: few
CDR3aa: CSVDIGANVLTF
CDR3nt: TGCAGCGTTGACATCGGGGCCAACGTCCTGACTTTC

j_gene: TRBJ2-7
d_gene: TRBD1
v_gene: TRBV5-1
abundance: NA
CDR3aa: CASSWGTGSTYEQYF
CDR3nt: TGCGCCAGCAGCTGGGGGACAGGGAGTACCTACGAGCAGTACTTC

j_gene: TRBJ1-2
d_gene: NA
v_gene: TRBV6-2/TRBV6-3
abundance: medium-sized
CDR3aa: CASRQGDYGYTF
CDR3nt: TGTGCCAGCAGGCAGGGCGACTATGGCTACACCTTC